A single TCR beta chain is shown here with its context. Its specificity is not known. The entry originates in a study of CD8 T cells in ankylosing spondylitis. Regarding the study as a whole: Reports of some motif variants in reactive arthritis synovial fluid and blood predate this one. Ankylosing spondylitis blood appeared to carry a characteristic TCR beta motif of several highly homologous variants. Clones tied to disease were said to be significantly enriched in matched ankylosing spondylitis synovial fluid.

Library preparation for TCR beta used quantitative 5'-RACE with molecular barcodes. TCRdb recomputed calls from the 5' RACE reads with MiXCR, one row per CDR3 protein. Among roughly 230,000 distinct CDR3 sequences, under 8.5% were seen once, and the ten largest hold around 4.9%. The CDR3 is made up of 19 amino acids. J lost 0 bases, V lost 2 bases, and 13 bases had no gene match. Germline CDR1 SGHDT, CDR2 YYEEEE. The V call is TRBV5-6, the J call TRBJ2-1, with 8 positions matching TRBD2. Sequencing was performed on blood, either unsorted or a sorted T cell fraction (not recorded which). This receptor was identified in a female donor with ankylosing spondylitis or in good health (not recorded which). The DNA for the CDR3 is TGTGCCAGCAGCTTCCCGGGCCTAGCGGGCACGAGCTCCTACAATGAGCAGTTCTTC. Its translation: CASSFPGLAGTSSYNEQFF.